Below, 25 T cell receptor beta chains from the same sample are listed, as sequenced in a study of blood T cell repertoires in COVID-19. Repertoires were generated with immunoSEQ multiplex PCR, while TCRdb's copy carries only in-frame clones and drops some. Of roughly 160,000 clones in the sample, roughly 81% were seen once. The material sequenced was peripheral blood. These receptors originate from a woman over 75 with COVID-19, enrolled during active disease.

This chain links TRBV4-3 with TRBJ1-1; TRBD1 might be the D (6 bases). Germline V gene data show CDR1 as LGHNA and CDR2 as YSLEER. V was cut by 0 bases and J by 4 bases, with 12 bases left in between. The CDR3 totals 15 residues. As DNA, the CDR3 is TGCGCCAGCAGCCAAGATCGGGGAGGGGGCACTGAAGCTTTCTTT. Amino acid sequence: CASSQDRGGGTEAFF.

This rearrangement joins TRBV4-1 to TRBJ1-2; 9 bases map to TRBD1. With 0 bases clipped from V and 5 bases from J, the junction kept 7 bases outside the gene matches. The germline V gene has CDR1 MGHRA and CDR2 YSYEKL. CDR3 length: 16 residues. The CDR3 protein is CASSQDQSGTGYGYTF. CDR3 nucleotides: TGCGCCAGCAGCCAAGATCAATCCGGGACAGGGTATGGCTACACCTTC.

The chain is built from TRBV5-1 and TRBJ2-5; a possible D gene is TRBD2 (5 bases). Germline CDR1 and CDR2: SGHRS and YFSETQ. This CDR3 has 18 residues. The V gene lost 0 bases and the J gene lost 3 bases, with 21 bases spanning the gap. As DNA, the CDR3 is TGCGCCAGCAGCTTGGGGATTTCGGCTAGCCTCAAAGAAGAGACCCAGTACTTC. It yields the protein CASSLGISASLKEETQYF.

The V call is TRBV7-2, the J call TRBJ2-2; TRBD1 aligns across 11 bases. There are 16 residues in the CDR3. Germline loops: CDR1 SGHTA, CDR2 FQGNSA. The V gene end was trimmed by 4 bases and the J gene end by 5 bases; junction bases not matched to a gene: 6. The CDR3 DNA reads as TGTGCCAGCAGCTCGCGGACAGGGGGCCTGACCGGGGAGCTGTTTTTT. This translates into CASSSRTGGLTGELFF.

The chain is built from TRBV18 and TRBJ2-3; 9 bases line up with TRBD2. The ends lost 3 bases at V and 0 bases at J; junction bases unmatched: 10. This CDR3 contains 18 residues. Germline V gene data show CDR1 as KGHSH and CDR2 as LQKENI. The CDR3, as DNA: TGTGCCAGCTCACCCCTTAGCGGGGGCCAAGGGAGCACAGATACGCAGTATTTT. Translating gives CASSPLSGGQGSTDTQYF.

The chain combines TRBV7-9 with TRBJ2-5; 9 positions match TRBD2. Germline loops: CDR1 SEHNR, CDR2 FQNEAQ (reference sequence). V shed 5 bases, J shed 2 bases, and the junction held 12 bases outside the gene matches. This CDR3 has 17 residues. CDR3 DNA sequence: TGTGCCAGCAGCGTCCCCTCAGGGCGGGGGGGACAAGAGACCCAGTACTTC. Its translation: CASSVPSGRGGQETQYF.

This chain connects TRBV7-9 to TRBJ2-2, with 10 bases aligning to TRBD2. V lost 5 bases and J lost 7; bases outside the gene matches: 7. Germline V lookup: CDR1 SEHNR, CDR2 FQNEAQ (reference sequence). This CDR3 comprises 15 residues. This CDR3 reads CASSTLAGVGGELFF. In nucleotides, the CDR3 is TGTGCCAGCAGCACGCTAGCGGGAGTTGGCGGGGAGCTGTTTTTT. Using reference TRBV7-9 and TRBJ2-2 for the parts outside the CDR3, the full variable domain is DTGVSQNPRHKITKRGQNVTFRCDPISEHNRLYWYRQTLGQGPEFLTYFQNEAQLEKSRLLSDRFSAERPKGSFSTLEIQRTEQGDSAMYLCASSTLAGVGGELFFGEGSRLTVL.

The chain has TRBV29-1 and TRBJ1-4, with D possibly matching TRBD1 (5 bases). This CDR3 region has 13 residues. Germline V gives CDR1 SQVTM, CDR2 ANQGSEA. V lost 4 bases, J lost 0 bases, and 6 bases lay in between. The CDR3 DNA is TGCAGCGTTGGGACAACAACTAATGAAAAACTGTTTTTT. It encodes CSVGTTTNEKLFF.

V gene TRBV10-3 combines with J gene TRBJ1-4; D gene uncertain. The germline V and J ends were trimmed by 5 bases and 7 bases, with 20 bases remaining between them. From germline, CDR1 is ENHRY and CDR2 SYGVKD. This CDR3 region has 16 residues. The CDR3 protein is CAISQLDAARSEKLFF. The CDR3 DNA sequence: TGTGCCATCAGTCAGCTAGATGCGGCGCGGTCTGAAAAACTGTTTTTT.

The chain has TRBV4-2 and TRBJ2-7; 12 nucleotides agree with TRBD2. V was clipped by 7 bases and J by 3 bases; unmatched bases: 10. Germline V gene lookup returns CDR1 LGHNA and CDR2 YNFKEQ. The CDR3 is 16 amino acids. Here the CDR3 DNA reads TGTGCCAGCAAGAACCTAGCGGGAGGGCCGGTCTACGAGCAGTACTTC. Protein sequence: CASKNLAGGPVYEQYF.

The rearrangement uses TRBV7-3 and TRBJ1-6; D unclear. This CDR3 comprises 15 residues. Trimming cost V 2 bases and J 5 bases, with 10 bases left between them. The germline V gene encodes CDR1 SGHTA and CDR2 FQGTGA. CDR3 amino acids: CASSLGGSHNSPLHF. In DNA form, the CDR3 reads TGTGCCAGCAGCTTAGGAGGGAGCCATAATTCACCCCTCCACTTT.

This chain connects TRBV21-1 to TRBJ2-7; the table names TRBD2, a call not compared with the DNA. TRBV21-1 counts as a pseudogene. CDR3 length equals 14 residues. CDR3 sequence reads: CASSKEPSIDEQYF. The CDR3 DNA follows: TGTGCCAGCAGCAAAGAACCTAGCATTGACGAGCAGTACTTC.

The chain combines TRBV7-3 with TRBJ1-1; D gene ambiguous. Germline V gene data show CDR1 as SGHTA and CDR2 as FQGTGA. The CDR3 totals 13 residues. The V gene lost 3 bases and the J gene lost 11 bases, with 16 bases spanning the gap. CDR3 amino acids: CASSFVGAYRAFF. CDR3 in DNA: TGTGCCAGCAGCTTCGTGGGAGCCTATCGGGCTTTCTTT.

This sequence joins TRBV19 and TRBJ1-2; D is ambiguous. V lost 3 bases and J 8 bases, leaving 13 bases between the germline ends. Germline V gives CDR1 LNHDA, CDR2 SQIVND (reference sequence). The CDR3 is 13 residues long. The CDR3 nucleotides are TGTGCCAGTAGTATGAGAATGTTGGGCGGCTACACCTTC. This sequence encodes CASSMRMLGGYTF.

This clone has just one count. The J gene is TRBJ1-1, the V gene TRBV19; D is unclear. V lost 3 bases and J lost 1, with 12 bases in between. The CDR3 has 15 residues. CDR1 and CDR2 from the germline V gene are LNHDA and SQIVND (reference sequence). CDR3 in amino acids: CASSIESSGNTEAFF. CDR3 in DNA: TGTGCCAGTAGTATTGAGAGTTCAGGGAACACTGAAGCTTTCTTT.

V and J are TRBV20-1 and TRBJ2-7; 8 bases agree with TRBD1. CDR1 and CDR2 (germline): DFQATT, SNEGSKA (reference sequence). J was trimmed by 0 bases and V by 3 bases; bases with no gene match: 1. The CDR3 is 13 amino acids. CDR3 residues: CSASDRGSYEQYF. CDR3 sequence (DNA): TGCAGTGCTAGTGACAGGGGCTCCTACGAGCAGTACTTC.

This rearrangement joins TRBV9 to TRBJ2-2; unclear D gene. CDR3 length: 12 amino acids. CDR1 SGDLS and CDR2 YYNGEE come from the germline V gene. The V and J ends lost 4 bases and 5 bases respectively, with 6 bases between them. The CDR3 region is CASSPLTGELFF. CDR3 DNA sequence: TGTGCCAGCAGCCCTTTGACCGGGGAGCTGTTTTTT.

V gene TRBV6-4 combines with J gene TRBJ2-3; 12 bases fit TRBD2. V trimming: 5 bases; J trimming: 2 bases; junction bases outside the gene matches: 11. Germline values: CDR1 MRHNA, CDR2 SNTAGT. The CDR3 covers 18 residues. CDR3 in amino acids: CASSPLAGGPPYTDTQYF. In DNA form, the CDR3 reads TGTGCCAGCAGTCCCCTAGCGGGAGGGCCCCCCTACACAGATACGCAGTATTTT.

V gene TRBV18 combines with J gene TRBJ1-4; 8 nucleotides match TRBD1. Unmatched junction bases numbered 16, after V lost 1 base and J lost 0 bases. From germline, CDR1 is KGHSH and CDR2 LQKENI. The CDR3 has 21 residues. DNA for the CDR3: TGTGCCAGCTCACCACTTCGCGGCCCCGGGACAGGCGCTTCAACTAATGAAAAACTGTTTTTT. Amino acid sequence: CASSPLRGPGTGASTNEKLFF.

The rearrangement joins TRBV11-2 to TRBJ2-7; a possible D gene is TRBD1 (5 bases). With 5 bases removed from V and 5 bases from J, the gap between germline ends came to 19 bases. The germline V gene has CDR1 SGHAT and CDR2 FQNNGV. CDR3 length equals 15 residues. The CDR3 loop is CASSQRKGVVHEQYF. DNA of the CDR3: TGTGCCAGCAGCCAAAGGAAAGGGGTTGTCCACGAGCAGTACTTC.

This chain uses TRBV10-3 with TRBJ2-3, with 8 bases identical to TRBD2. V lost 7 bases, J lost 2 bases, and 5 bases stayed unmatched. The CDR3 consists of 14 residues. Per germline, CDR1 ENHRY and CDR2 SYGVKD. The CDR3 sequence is CAITVGGATDTQYF. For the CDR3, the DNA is TGTGCCATCACAGTCGGGGGGGCCACAGATACGCAGTATTTT.

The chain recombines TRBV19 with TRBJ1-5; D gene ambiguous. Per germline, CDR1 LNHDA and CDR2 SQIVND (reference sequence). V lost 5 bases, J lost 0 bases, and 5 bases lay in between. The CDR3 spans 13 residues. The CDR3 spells CASSFVSNQPQHF. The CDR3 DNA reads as TGTGCCAGTAGTTTCGTTAGCAATCAGCCCCAGCATTTT.

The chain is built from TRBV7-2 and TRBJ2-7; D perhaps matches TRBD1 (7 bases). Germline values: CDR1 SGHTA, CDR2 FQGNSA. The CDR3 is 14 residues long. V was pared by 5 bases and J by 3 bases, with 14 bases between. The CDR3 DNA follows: TGTGCCAGCAGCACGATCCAGGGGGGCTACGAGCAGTACTTC. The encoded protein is CASSTIQGGYEQYF.

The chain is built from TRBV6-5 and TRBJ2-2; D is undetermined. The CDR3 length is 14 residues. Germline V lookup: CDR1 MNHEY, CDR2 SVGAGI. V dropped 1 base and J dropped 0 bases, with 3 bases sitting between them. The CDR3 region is CASSYFANTGELFF. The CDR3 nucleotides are TGTGCCAGCAGTTACTTCGCGAACACCGGGGAGCTGTTTTTT.

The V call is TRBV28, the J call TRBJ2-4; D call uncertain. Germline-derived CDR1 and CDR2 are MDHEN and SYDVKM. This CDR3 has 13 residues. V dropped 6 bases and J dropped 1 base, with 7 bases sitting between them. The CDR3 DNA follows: TGTGCCAGCAGCCCCGCGGCCAAAAACATTCAGTACTTC. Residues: CASSPAAKNIQYF.